This TCR beta chain derives from a study of CD8+ T cells in alopecia areata. Study-level information: Patients in the treated group were given tofacitinib by mouth, 5 to 10 mg twice a day. General study findings and limits: Scalp lesions, especially in alopecia totalis/universalis, had higher clonality than normal scalp. Among the cells sequenced in scalp samples are also the resident alphabeta T cells of normal skin.

The treatment was: oral pan-JAK inhibitor, 5-10 mg twice daily. Lesional scalp punch biopsies and peripheral blood came from alopecia areata patients. The length of the CDR3 is 15 residues. Germline CDR1 GTSNPN, CDR2 SVGIG (reference sequence). V gave up 3 bases and J gave up 0 bases, with 12 bases separating them. A note on this clone: Its antigen is unknown.

Sequencing used cDNA as its template, made by extracting RNA and reverse transcribing it. The assay was immunoSEQ multiplex PCR, and TCRdb's table has in-frame clones only and misses some. Of 130,000 or so clones listed, 61% are singletons. The sequencing used CD4+ T cells sorted from blood, collected at week 4, from a patient treated with tofacitinib. The sequence was collected from a human donor with alopecia areata. The V gene is TRBV30, the J gene TRBJ1-3, with a weak D call TRBD1 (5 bases). The CDR3 loop reads CAWRAPGTSGNTIYF. CDR3 sequence (DNA): TGTGCCTGGAGAGCCCCCGGGACCTCTGGAAACACCATATATTTT.